This is a list of T cell receptor beta chains from one sample in a study of T cells expressing NK-cell markers. TCRdb reprocessed the 5' RACE reads and keeps a single row for each CDR3 protein, giving no DNA. The table lists about 410,000 distinct CDR3 sequences, with 9.5% to 12% in the top ten. The sample comprised blood T cells: a sorted CD56 or NKG2C T cell subset, CD4+ or CD8+ T cells, or bulk PBMC T cells (not recorded which). The source is a woman aged 45-65 years in good health. The CDR3 runs from the conserved cysteine through the conserved F or W. Each record gives: J gene, V gene, CDR3 protein.

TRBJ2-1 | TRBV10-3 | CAISDSLAGLHEQFF
TRBJ2-3 | TRBV20-1 | CSVEARLMGTDTQYF
TRBJ1-1 | TRBV20-1 | CSASQGGESFF
TRBJ2-4 | TRBV21-1 | CASSKFPRGTNIQYF
TRBJ1-2 | TRBV29-1 | CSVLGPRVNYGYTF
TRBJ2-7 | TRBV27 | CASSLIGDYPYEQYF
TRBJ1-1 | TRBV5-1 | CASSHGEAGTEAFF
TRBJ1-2 | TRBV9 | CASSAPGTGGPGYTF
TRBJ2-5 | TRBV15 | CATSRAKETQYF
TRBJ2-3 | TRBV20-1 | CSSKERENYPDTQYF
TRBJ1-1 | TRBV5-1 | CASSLMIGKNTEAFF
TRBJ2-3 | TRBV28 | CASSSEGLTADTQYF
TRBJ1-1 | TRBV12-3/TRBV12-4 | CASRGDRGQTFF
TRBJ2-1 | TRBV20-1 | CSVPGSNEQFF
TRBJ1-5 | TRBV5-5 | CASSSGVLNQPQHF